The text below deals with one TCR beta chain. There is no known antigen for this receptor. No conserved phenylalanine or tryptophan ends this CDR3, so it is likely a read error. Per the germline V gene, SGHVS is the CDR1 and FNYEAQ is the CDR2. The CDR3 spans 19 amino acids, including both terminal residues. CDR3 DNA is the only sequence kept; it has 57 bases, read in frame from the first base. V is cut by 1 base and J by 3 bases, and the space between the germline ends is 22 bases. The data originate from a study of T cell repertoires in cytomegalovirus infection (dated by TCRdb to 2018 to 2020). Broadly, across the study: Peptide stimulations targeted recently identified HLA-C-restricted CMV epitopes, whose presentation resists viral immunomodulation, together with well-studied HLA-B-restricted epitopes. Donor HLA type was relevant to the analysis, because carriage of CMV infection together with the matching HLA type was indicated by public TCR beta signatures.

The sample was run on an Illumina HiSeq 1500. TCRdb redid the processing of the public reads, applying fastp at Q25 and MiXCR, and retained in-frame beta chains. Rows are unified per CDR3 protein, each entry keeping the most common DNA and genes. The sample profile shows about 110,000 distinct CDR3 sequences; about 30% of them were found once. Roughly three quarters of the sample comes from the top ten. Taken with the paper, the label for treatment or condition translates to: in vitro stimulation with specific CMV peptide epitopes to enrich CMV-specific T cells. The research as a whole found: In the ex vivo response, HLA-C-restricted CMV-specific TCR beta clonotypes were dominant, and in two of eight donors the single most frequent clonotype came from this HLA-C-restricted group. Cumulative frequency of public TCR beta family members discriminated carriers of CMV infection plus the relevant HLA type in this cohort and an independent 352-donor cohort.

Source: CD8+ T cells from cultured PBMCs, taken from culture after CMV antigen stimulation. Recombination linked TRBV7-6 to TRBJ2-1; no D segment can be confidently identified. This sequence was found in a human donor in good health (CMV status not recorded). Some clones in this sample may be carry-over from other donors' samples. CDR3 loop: CASSLEGRWLLSYYNEQFL. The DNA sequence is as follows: TGTGCCAGCAGCTTAGAAGGCCGGTGGCTCCTAAGCTACTACAATGAGCAGTTCTTA.